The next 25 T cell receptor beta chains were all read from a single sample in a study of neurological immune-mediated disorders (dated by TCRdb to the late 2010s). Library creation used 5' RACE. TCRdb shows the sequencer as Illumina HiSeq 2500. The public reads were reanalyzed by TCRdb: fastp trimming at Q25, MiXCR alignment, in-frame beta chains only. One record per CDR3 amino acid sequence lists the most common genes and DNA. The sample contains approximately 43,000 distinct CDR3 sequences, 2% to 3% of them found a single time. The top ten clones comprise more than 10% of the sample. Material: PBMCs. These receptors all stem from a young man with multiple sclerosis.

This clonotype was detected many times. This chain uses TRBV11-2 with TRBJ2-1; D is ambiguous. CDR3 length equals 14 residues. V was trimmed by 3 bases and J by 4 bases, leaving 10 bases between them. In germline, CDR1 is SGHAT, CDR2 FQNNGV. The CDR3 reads CASSFPGLYNEQFF. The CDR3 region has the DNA TGTGCCAGCAGCTTTCCCGGGCTATACAATGAGCAGTTCTTC.

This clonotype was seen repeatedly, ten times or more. CDR3 sequence (DNA): TGTGCCACCAGTGATGCCTCGGGGCGAAGGTCCTACAATGAGCAGTTCTTC. Protein product: CATSDASGRRSYNEQFF. The chain employs TRBV24-1 and TRBJ2-1; either TRBD1 or TRBD2 may supply D (5 bases each). Germline values: CDR1 KGHDR, CDR2 SFDVKD. The CDR3 extends over 17 amino acids. The germline V and J ends were trimmed by 3 bases and 1 base, with 15 bases remaining between them.

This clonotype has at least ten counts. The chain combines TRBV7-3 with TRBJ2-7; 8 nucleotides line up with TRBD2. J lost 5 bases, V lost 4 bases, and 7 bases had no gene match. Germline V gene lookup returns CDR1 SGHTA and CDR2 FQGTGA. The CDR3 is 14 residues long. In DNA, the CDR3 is TGTGCCAGCAGCTGGCTTAATAGCGGGAACGAGCAGTACTTC. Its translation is CASSWLNSGNEQYF. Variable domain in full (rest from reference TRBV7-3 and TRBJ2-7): GAGVSQTPSNKVTEKGKYVELRCDPISGHTALYWYRQSLGQGPEFLIYFQGTGAADDSGLPNDRFFAVRPEGSVSTLKIQRTERGDSAVYLCASSWLNSGNEQYFGPGTRLTVT.

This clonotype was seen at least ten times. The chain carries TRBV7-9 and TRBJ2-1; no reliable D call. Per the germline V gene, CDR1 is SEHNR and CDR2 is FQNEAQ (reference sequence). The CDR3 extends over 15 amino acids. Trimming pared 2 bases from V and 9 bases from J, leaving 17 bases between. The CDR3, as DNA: TGTGCCAGCAGCTTATTTCCCCCCAGATTCGCTGAGCAGTTCTTC. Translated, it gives CASSLFPPRFAEQFF.

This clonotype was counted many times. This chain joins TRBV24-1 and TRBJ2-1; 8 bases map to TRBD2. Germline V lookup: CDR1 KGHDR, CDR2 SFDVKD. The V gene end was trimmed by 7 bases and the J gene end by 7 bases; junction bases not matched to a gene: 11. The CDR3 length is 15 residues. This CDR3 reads CATRESGGLGNEQFF. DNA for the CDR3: TGTGCCACCAGAGAAAGCGGGGGCCTCGGGAATGAGCAGTTCTTC.

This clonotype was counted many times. CDR3 sequence (DNA): TGTGCCAGCAGTCCCAGACAGGGGGCGATTCAGTTTTCCAATGAGCAGTTCTTC. Translation: CASSPRQGAIQFSNEQFF. The chain couples TRBV27 to TRBJ2-1; TRBD1 aligns across 10 bases. V gave up 5 bases and J gave up 6 bases; unmatched junction bases: 16. This CDR3 comprises 18 residues. The germline V gene has CDR1 MNHEY and CDR2 SMNVEV (reference sequence).

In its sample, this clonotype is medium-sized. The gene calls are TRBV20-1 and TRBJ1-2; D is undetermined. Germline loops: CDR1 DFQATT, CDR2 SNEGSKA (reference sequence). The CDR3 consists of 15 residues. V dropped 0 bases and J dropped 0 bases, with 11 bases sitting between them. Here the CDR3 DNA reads TGCAGTGCTAGAGATCGAGAAGACGCTAACTATGGCTACACCTTC. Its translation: CSARDREDANYGYTF.

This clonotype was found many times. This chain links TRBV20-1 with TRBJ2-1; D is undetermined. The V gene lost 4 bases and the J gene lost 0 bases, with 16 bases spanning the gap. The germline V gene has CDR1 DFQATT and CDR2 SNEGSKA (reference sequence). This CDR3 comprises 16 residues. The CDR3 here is CSAKRTSSASYNEQFF. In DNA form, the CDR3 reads TGCAGTGCTAAAAGGACGTCCTCGGCCTCCTACAATGAGCAGTTCTTC.

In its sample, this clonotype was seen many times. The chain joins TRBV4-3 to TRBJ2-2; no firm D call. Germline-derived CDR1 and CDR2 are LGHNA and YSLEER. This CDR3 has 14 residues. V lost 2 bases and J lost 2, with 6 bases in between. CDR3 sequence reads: CASSQSTNTGELFF. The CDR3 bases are TGCGCCAGCAGCCAATCGACCAACACCGGGGAGCTGTTTTTT.

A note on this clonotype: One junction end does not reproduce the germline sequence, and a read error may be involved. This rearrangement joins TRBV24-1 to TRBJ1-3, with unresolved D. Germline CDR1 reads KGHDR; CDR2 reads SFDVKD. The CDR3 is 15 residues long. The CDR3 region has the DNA TGTGCCACGAGAGTAAGAACATACTCTGGAAAAACCATATATTTT. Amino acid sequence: CATRVRTYSGKTIYF.

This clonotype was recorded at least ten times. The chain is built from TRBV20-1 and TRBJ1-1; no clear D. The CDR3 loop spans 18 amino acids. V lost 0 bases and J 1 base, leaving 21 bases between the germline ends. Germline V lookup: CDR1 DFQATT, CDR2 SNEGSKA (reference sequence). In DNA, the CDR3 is TGCAGTGCTAGAGATCGAGAAAAAAGGGCTACACCGAACACTGAAGCTTTCTTT. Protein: CSARDREKRATPNTEAFF.

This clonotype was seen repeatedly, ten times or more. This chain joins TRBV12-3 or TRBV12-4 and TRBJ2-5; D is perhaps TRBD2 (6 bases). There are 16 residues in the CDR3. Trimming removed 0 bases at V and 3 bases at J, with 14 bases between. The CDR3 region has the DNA TGTGCCAGCAGTTTAGCGCTCGGGGGAATTAAAGAGACCCAGTACTTC. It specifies CASSLALGGIKETQYF.

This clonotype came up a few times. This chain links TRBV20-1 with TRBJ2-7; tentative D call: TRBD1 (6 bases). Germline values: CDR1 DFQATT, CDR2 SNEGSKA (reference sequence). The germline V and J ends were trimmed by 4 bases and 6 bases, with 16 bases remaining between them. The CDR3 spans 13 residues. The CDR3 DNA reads TGCAGTGCTACGGTACAGGGCCATCCCGAGCAGTACTTC. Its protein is CSATVQGHPEQYF.

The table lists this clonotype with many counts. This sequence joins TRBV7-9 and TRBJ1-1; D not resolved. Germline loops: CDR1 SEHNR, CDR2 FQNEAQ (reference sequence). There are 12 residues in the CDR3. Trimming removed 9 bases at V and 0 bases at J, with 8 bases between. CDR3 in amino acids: CASTVMNTEAFF. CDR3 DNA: TGTGCCAGTACAGTTATGAACACTGAAGCTTTCTTT.

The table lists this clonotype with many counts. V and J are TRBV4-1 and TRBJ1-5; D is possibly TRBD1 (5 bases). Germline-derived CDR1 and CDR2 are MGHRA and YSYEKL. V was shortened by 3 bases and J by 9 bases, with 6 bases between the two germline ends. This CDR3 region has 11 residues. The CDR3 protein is CASSHGGPQHF. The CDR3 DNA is TGCGCCAGCAGCCATGGGGGGCCCCAGCATTTT.

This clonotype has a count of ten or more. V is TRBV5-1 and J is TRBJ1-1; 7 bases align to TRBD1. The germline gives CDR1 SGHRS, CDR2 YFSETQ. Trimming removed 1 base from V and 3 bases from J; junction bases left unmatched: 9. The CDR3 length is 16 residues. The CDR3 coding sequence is TGCGCCAGCAGCTTGACAGGGGTCCCGGTGGACACTGAAGCTTTCTTT. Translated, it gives CASSLTGVPVDTEAFF.

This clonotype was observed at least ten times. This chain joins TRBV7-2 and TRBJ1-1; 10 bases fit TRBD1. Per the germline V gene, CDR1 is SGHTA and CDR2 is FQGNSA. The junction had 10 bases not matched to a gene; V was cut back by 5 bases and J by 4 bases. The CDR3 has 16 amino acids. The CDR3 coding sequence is TGTGCCAGCAGCACGACAGGGGGCCTAGTCGGCACTGAAGCTTTCTTT. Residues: CASSTTGGLVGTEAFF.

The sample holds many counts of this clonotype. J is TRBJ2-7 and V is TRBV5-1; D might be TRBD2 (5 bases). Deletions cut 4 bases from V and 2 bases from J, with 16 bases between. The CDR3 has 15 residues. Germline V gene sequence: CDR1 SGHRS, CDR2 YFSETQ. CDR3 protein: CASSRTEAGPYEQYF. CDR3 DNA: TGCGCCAGCAGCCGGACCGAGGCGGGCCCCTACGAGCAGTACTTC.

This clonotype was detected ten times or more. CDR3 DNA: TGTGCCTGTAAGGAAGGGGGTATCGAAGCTTTCTTT. This encodes CACKEGGIEAFF. This chain joins TRBV19 and TRBJ1-1, with D tentatively TRBD1 (6 bases). The CDR3 runs to 12 residues. Germline V gene lookup returns CDR1 LNHDA and CDR2 SQIVND (reference sequence). V lost 11 bases to trimming and J lost 8 bases, with 18 bases between them. Combining the CDR3 with reference TRBV19 and TRBJ1-1 gives the whole variable domain DGGITQSPKYLFRKEGQNVTLSCEQNLNHDAMYWYRQDPGQGLRLIYYSQIVNDFQKGDIAEGYSVSREKKESFPLTVTSAQKNPTAFYLCACKEGGIEAFFGQGTRLTVV.

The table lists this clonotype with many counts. The CDR3 is CSATPGNQPQHF. The CDR3 DNA reads as TGCAGTGCTACCCCAGGCAATCAGCCCCAGCATTTT. The rearrangement links TRBV20-1 to TRBJ1-5; D is undetermined. The V and J ends lost 4 bases and 2 bases respectively, with 6 bases between them. Looked up from germline, CDR1 is DFQATT and CDR2 is SNEGSKA (reference sequence). The CDR3 has 12 amino acids.

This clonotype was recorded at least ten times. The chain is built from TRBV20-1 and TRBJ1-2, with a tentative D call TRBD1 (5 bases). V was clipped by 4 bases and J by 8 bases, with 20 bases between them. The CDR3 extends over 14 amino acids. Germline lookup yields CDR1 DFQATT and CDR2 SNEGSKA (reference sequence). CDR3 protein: CSATPGPSGLGYTF. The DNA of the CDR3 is TGCAGTGCTACGCCGGGACCATCAGGATTGGGCTACACCTTC.

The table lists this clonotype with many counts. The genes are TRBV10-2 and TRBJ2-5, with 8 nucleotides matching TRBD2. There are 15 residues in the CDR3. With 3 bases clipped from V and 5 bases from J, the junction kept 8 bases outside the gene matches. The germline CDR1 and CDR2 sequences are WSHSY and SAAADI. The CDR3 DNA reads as TGCGCCAGCAGTGACGGAGCGGGGGTTTTCGAGACCCAGTACTTC. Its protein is CASSDGAGVFETQYF.

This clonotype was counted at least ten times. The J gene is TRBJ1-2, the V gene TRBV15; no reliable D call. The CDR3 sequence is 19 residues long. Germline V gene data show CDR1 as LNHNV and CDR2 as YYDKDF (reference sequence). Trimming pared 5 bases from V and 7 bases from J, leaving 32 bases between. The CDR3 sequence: CATSEDYSRFSHLLPGYTF. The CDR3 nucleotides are TGTGCCACCAGCGAAGATTACTCTAGATTTTCCCATCTATTACCTGGCTACACCTTC. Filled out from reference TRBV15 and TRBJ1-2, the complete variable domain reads DAMVIQNPRYQVTQFGKPVTLSCSQTLNHNVMYWYQQKSSQAPKLLFHYYDKDFNNEADTPDNFQSRRPNTSFCFLDIRSPGLGDTAMYLCATSEDYSRFSHLLPGYTFGSGTRLTVV.

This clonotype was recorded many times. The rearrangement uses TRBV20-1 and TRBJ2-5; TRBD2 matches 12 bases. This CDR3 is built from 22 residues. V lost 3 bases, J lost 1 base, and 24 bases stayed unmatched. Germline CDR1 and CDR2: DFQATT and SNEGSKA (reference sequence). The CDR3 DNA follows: TGCAGTGCTAGGTCGACTAGCGGGAGAGGTGGGACAACCGGTGGGGTCCAAGAGACCCAGTACTTC. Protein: CSARSTSGRGGTTGGVQETQYF.

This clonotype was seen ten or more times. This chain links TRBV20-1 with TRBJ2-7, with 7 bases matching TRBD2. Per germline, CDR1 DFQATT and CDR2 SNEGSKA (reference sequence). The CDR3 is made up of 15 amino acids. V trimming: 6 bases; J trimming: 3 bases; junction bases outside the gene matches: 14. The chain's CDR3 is CSAQGMTSSNYEQYF. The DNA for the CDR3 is TGCAGTGCCCAGGGCATGACTAGCTCAAACTACGAGCAGTACTTC.